The entry below describes one T cell receptor (beta chain). Its antigen is still unknown. Unique molecular identifiers were incorporated when the TCRbeta library was constructed. TCRdb reprocessed the PCR reads with MiXCR, giving one entry per CDR3 protein. The sample shows more than 400,000 distinct CDR3 sequences, roughly 44% of them seen only once. The record originates from a study of T-cell reconstitution after alpha-beta-depleted transplantation in children. Broader study findings: Elevated TCRbeta diversity at day 60 was traced, in some patients, to surviving recipient T cells and thymic progenitors. Reportedly, alpha-beta T cells present about two months post-transplant originated from several hundred expanded clones of graft origin.

The CDR3 loop spans 18 amino acids. Trimming at V came to 0 bases and at J to 0 bases, leaving 10 bases not matched to a gene. CDR1 DFQATT and CDR2 SNEGSKA come from the germline V gene (reference sequence). The sequences come from PBMCs, collected before TCRalphabeta/CD19-depleted stem cell transplant. V is TRBV20-1 and J is TRBJ1-5; 8 nucleotides line up with TRBD1. The sequence came from a girl aged 2-10 years with aplastic anemia, due to receive a stem cell transplant. CDR3 amino acids: CSARDGGRGLFSNQPQHF. In nucleotides, the CDR3 is TGCAGTGCTAGAGATGGAGGCAGGGGGCTTTTTAGCAATCAGCCCCAGCATTTT.